This T cell receptor (beta chain) was documented in a study of blood T cell repertoires in COVID-19. The overall study: Sample material is recorded as cDNA or gDNA derived from T cells, B-cell-depleted T cells, or PBMCs.

As processed by the authors: Scientists estimated how many nucleated cells there were by amplifying reference gene primers. Profiled with immunoSEQ multiplex PCR; TCRdb holds only in-frame clones, not every one. V, J and clone size are taken as reported in that table, and D and trimming were inferred from the DNA itself. The sample records fewer than 350,000 clones, roughly 88% being singletons. The specimen was peripheral blood. The receptor's source is a man between 18 and 29 years old with active or convalescent COVID-19.

DNA of the CDR3: TGTGCCAGCAGCCTCCCTACTTACAGGGCGGTTTATGGCTACACCTTC. It is translated as CASSLPTYRAVYGYTF. The rearrangement joins TRBV7-2 to TRBJ1-2; weak D call: TRBD1 (6 bases). The V gene lost 5 bases and the J gene lost 5 bases, with 21 bases spanning the gap. This CDR3 is 16 amino acids long. Germline V gene sequence: CDR1 SGHTA, CDR2 FQGNSA.